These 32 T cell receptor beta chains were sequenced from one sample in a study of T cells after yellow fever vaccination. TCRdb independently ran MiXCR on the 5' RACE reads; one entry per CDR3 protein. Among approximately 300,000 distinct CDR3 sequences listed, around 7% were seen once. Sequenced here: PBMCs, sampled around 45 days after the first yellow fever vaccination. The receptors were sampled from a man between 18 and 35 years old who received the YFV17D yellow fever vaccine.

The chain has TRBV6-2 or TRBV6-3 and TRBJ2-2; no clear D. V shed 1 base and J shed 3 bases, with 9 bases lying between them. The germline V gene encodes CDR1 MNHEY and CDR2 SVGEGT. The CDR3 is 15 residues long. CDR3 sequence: CASSYWSPDTGELFF. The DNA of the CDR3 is TGTGCCAGCAGTTACTGGTCCCCAGACACCGGGGAGCTGTTTTTT.

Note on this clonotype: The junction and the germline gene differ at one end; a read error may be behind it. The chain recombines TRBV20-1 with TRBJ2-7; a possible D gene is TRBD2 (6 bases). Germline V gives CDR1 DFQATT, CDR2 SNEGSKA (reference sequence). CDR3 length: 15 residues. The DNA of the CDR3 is TGCTGTGCTAGAGGGGAGGAAAAAAGCTCCTACGAGCAGTACTTC. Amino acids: CCARGEEKSSYEQYF.

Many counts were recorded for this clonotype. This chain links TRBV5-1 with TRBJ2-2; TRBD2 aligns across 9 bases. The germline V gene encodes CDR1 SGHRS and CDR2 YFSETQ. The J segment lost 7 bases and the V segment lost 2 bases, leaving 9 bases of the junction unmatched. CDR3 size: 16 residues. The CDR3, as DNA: TGCGCCAGCAGCTTCGTAGCGGGGGTCACCAACGGGGAGCTGTTTTTT. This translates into CASSFVAGVTNGELFF.

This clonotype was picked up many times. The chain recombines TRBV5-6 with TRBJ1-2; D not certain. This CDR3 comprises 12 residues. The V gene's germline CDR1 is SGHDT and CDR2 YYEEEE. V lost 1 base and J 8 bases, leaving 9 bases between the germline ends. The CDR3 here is CASSLSGRGYTF. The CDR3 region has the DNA TGTGCCAGCAGCTTGTCTGGCCGCGGCTACACCTTC.

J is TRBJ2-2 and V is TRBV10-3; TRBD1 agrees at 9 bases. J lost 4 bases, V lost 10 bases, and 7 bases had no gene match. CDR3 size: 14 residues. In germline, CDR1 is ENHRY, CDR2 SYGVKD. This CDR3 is CASEQGAGTGELFF. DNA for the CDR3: TGTGCCAGCGAACAGGGGGCGGGCACCGGGGAGCTGTTTTTT.

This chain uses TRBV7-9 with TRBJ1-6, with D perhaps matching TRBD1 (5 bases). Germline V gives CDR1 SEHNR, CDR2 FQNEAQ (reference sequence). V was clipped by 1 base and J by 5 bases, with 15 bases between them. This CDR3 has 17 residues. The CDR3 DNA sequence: TGTGCCAGCAGCTTAGGGGTAGGGGCTCGAAATAATTCACCCCTCCACTTT. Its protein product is CASSLGVGARNNSPLHF.

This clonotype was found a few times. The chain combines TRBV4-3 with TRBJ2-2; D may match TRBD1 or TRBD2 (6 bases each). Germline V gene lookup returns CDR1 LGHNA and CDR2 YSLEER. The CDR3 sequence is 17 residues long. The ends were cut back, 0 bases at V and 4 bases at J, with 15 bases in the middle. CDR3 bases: TGCGCCAGCAGCCAAGAAATTTGGGGGGCGGGCACCGGGGAGCTGTTTTTT. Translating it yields CASSQEIWGAGTGELFF.

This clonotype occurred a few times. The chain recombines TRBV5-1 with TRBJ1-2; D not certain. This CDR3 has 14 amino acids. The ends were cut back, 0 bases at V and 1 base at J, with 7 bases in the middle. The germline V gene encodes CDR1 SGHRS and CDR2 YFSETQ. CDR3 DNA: TGCGCCAGCAGCTTGGAACGGGATAACTATGGCTACACCTTC. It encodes CASSLERDNYGYTF.

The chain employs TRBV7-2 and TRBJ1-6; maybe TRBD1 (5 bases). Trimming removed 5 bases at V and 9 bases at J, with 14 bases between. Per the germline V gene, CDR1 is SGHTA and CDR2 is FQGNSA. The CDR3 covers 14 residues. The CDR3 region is CASSTKLGGSPLHF. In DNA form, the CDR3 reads TGTGCCAGCAGCACGAAACTGGGGGGTTCACCCCTCCACTTT.

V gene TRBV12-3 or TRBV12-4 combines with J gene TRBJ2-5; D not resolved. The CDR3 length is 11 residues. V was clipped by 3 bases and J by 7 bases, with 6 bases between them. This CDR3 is CASSFDLTQYF. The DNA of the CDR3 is TGTGCCAGCAGTTTTGATCTGACCCAGTACTTC.

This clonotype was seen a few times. The CDR3 coding sequence is TGTGCCAGCAGCTCCCAGCTGGCCAGGACAACTGAAGCTTTCTTT. This sequence encodes CASSSQLARTTEAFF. The rearrangement links TRBV5-5 to TRBJ1-1; TRBD1 is a possible D gene (5 bases). This CDR3 comprises 15 residues. V dropped 3 bases and J dropped 5 bases, with 17 bases sitting between them. CDR1 SGHKS and CDR2 YYEKEE come from the germline V gene (reference sequence).

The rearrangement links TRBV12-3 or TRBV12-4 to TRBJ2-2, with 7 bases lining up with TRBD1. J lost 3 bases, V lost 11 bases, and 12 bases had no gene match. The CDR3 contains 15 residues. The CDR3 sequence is CASPAPGQYTGELFF. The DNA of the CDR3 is TGTGCCTCTCCGGCCCCGGGACAGTACACCGGGGAGCTGTTTTTT.

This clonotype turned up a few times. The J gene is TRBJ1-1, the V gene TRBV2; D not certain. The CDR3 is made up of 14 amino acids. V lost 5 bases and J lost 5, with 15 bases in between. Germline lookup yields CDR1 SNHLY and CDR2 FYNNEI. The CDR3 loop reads CASSSTGSRTEAFF. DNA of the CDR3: TGTGCCAGCAGTTCAACGGGGAGTAGGACTGAAGCTTTCTTT. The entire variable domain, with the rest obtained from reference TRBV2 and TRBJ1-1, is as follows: EPEVTQTPSHQVTQMGQEVILRCVPISNHLYFYWYRQILGQKVEFLVSFYNNEISEKSEIFDDQFSVERPDGSNFTLKIRSTKLEDSAMYFCASSSTGSRTEAFFGQGTRLTVV.

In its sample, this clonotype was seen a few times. CDR3 sequence reads: CASRSLAGELFF. The CDR3 DNA reads TGTGCCAGCAGATCCCTAGCCGGGGAGCTGTTTTTT. The J gene is TRBJ2-2, the V gene TRBV11-1; D remains ambiguous. This CDR3 has 12 amino acids. The germline V gene has CDR1 SGHAT and CDR2 FQDESV (reference sequence). Trimming took 6 bases from V and 6 from J, leaving 8 bases between them.

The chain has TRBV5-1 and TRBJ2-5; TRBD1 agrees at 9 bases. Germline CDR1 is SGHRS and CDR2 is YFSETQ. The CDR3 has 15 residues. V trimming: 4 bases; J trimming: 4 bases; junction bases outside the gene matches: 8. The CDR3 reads CASSGGGDRAETQYF. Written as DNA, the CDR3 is TGCGCCAGCAGCGGTGGTGGGGACAGGGCAGAGACCCAGTACTTC.

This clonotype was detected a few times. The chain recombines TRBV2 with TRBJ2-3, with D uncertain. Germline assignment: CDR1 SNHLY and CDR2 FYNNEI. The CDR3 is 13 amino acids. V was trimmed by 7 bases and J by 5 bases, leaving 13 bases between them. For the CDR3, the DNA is TGTGCCAGCAATGGGCTTATCGGAGATACGCAGTATTTT. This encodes CASNGLIGDTQYF.

For the CDR3, the DNA is TGTGCCACCAGCAGAGCCTACAGGGGCGACGAGCAGTACTTC. Translated: CATSRAYRGDEQYF. The chain links TRBV15 to TRBJ2-7; 7 bases match TRBD1. With 1 base clipped from V and 5 bases from J, the junction kept 5 bases outside the gene matches. The CDR3 sequence is 14 residues long. Germline CDR1 is LNHNV and CDR2 is YYDKDF (reference sequence).

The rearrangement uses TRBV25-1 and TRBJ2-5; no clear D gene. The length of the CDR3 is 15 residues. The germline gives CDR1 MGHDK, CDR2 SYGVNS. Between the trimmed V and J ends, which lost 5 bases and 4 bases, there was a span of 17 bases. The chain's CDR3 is CASSWADLGRETQYF. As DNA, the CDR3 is TGTGCCAGCAGTTGGGCAGATCTAGGCCGAGAGACCCAGTACTTC.

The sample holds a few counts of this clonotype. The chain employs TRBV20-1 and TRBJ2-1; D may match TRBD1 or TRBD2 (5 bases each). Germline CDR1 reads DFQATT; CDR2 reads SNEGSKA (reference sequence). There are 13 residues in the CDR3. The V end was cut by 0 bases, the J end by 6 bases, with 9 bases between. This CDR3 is CSAREFGGNEQFF. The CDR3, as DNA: TGCAGTGCTAGAGAATTTGGGGGCAATGAGCAGTTCTTC.

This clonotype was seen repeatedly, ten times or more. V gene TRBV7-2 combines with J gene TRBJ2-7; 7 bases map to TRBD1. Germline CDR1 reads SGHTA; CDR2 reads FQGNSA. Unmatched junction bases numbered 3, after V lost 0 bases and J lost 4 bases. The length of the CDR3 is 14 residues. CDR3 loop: CASSLAAGGYEQYV. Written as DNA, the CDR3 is TGTGCCAGCAGCTTAGCGGCAGGGGGATACGAGCAGTACGTC.

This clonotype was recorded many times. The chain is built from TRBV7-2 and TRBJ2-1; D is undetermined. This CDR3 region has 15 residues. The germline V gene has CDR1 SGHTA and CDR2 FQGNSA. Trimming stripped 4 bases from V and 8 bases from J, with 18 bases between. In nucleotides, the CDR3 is TGTGCCAGCAGCTCCAACCCGTTAGGGAAGCATGAGCAGTTCTTC. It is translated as CASSSNPLGKHEQFF.

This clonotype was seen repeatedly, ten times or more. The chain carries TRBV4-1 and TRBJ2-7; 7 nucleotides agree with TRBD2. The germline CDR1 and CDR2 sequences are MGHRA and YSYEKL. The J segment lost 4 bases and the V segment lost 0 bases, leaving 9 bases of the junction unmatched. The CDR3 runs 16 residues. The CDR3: CASSQDAGGGLYEQYF. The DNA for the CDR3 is TGCGCCAGCAGCCAAGACGCCGGCGGGGGATTATACGAGCAGTACTTC.

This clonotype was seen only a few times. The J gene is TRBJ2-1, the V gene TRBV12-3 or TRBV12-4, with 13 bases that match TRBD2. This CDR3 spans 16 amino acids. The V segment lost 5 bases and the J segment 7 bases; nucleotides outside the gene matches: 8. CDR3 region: CASSTLLAGGPNEQFF. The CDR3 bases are TGTGCCAGCAGTACCTTACTAGCGGGGGGGCCGAATGAGCAGTTCTTC.

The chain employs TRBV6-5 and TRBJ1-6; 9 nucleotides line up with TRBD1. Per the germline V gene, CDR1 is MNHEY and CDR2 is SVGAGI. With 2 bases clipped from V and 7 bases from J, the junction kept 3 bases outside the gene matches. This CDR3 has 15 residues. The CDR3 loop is CASSYNGQGNSPLHF. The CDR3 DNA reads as TGTGCCAGCAGTTACAACGGACAGGGGAATTCACCCCTCCACTTT.

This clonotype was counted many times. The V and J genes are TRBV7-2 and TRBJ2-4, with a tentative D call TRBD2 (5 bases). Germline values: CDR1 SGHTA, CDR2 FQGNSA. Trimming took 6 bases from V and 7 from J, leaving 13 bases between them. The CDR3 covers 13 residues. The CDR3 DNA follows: TGTGCCAGCAGTACGAGCGGAAGGAACATTCAGTACTTC. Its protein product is CASSTSGRNIQYF.

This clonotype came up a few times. CDR3 sequence (DNA): TGCGCCAGCAGCCAAGGTAACAGCCACCAAGAGACCCAGTACTTC. It codes for CASSQGNSHQETQYF. The chain has TRBV4-3 and TRBJ2-5; D gene uncertain. Germline loops: CDR1 LGHNA, CDR2 YSLEER. There are 15 residues in the CDR3. The V end was cut by 1 base, the J end by 0 bases, with 9 bases between.

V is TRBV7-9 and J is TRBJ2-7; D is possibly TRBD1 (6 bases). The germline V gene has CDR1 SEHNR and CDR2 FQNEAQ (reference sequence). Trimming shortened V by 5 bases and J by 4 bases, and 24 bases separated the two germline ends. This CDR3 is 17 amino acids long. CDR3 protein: CASSPGAGASYLYEQYF. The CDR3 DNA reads TGTGCCAGCAGCCCAGGCGCAGGGGCCTCCTATTTGTACGAGCAGTACTTC.

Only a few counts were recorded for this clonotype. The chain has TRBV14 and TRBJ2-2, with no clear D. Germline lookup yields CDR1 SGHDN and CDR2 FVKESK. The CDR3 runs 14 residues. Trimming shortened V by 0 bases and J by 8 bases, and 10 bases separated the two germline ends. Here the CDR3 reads CASSQDVWDGELFF. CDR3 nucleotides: TGTGCCAGCAGCCAAGATGTGTGGGATGGGGAGCTGTTTTTT.

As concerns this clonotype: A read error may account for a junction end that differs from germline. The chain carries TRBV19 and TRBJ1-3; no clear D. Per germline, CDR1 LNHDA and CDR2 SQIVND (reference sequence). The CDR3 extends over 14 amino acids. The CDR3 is CASSTANSGNTIYF. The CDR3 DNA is TGTGCCAGCAGTACAGCCAACTCTGGAAACACCATATATTTT.

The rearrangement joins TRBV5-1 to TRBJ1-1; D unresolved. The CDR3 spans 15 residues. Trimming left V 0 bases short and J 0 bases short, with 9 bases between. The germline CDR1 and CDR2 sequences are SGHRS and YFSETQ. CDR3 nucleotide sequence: TGCGCCAGCAGCTTGGCCGGGTCCATGAACACTGAAGCTTTCTTT. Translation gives CASSLAGSMNTEAFF.

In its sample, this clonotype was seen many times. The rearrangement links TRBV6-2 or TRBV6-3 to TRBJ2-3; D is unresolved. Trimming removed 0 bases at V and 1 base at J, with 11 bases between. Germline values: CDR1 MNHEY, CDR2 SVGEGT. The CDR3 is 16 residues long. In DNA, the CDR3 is TGTGCCAGCAGTTACTCCCCATTGACGGGCACAGATACGCAGTATTTT. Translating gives CASSYSPLTGTDTQYF.

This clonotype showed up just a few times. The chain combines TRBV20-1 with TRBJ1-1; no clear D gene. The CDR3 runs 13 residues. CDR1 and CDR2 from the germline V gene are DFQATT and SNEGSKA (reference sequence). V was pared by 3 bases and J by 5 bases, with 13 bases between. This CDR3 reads CSASLGRLTEAFF. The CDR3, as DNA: TGCAGTGCTAGCCTGGGTCGTCTAACTGAAGCTTTCTTT.